The 7 T cell receptor beta chains presented below share a single source sample, sequenced in a study of T cell responses to AZD1222 COVID-19 vaccine. TCRdb keeps only in-frame clones here, not all; method: immunoSEQ multiplex PCR. In the table there are about 120,000 clones, about 81% of which are singletons. This sample comprised peripheral blood, obtained on day 0 of AZD1222 vaccination. The receptors stem from an adult in good health.

This chain connects TRBV5-1 to TRBJ2-5, with 10 bases identical to TRBD2. V was pared by 0 bases and J by 3 bases, with 5 bases of the junction left unmatched. The germline gives CDR1 SGHRS, CDR2 YFSETQ. This CDR3 region has 16 residues. The CDR3 here is CASSLGQRGGKETQYF. CDR3 nucleotide sequence: TGCGCCAGCAGCTTGGGACAGCGGGGGGGCAAAGAGACCCAGTACTTC.

In this sample, this clone turned up once. The chain combines TRBV7-2 with TRBJ1-2, with 9 nucleotides matching TRBD1. CDR1 and CDR2 from the germline V gene are SGHTA and FQGNSA. This CDR3 region has 17 residues. With V trimmed by 5 bases and J by 2 bases, 12 bases remained unmatched. The CDR3 coding sequence is TGTGCCAGCAGCCCGACTACCGGGACAGGGAGGAACTATGGCTACACCTTC. Translated, it gives CASSPTTGTGRNYGYTF.

The V call is TRBV5-5, the J call TRBJ1-2; 9 bases are a match to TRBD1. CDR3 length: 14 residues. J gave up 7 bases and V 4 bases, and 8 bases lay outside the gene matches. Germline assignment: CDR1 SGHKS and CDR2 YYEKEE (reference sequence). CDR3 nucleotides: TGTGCCAGCAGCGGGCCGGGACAGGGCTCTGGCTACACCTTC. Translating gives CASSGPGQGSGYTF.

This rearrangement joins TRBV28 to TRBJ1-2, with D hard to call. Trimming cost V 0 bases and J 0 bases, with 8 bases left between them. The CDR3 sequence is 15 residues long. The germline V gene encodes CDR1 MDHEN and CDR2 SYDVKM. CDR3 sequence reads: CASSLWGRANYGYTF. CDR3 DNA: TGTGCCAGCAGTTTATGGGGTAGAGCTAACTATGGCTACACCTTC.

This clone was counted between two and nine times. The V call is TRBV2, the J call TRBJ1-5; a weak D match, TRBD1 (6 bases). CDR3 length: 15 amino acids. V was clipped by 7 bases and J by 3 bases, with 16 bases between them. The germline gives CDR1 SNHLY, CDR2 FYNNEI. CDR3 sequence (DNA): TGTGCCAGCAACTACAGGGCAACTAACAATCAGCCCCAGCATTTT. This encodes CASNYRATNNQPQHF.

J is TRBJ1-1 and V is TRBV9; D remains unclear. CDR1 is SGDLS and CDR2 is YYNGEE in the germline V gene. The V end was cut by 0 bases, the J end by 2 bases, with 11 bases between. The CDR3 totals 15 residues. The CDR3 bases are TGTGCCAGCAGCGTAGTATCGAGTGTTAACACTGAAGCTTTCTTT. It is translated as CASSVVSSVNTEAFF.

J is TRBJ1-2 and V is TRBV30; the D is unclear. The ends were cut back, 5 bases at V and 1 base at J, with 5 bases in the middle. This CDR3 has 11 residues. CDR1 is GTSNPN and CDR2 is SVGIG in the germline V gene (reference sequence). This CDR3 reads CAWGINYGYTF. Written as DNA, the CDR3 is TGTGCCTGGGGGATTAACTATGGCTACACCTTC.